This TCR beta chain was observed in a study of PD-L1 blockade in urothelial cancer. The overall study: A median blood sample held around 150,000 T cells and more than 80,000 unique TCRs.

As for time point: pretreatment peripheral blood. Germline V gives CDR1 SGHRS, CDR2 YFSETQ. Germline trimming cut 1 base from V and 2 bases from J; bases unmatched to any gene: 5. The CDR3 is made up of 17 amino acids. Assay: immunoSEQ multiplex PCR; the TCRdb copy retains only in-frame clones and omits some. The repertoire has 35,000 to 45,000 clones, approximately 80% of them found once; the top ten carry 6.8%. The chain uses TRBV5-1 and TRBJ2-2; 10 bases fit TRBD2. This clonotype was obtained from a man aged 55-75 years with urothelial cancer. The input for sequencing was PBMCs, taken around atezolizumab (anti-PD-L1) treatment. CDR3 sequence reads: CASSLQASGGNTGELFF. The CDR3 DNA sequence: TGCGCCAGCAGCTTGCAAGCTAGCGGGGGTAACACCGGGGAGCTGTTTTTT.